This TCR beta chain came from a study of blood T cell repertoires in COVID-19. Study-level information: Whether acute or convalescent, the COVID-19 samples came from the United States, Italy and Spain. In each case, the material was cDNA or gDNA derived from T cells, B-cell-depleted T cells, or PBMCs.

This CDR3 contains 13 residues. In germline, CDR1 is SGHNT, CDR2 YYREEE (reference sequence). Trimming cost V 4 bases and J 1 base, with 9 bases left between them. The authors' processing: How many nucleated cells were present was estimated from reference gene primer amplification. The data were produced by immunoSEQ multiplex PCR, yet TCRdb's version contains in-frame clones alone and is incomplete. The V and J calls and clone size come from that table; D and trimming were worked out from the DNA. The sample has roughly 69,000 clones, around 84% seen once. The origin of this receptor is a human donor in a cohort sampled during active COVID-19. Sequenced material: peripheral blood. The chain has TRBV5-4 and TRBJ2-7; maybe TRBD2 (5 bases). The CDR3 loop reads CASSGGVSYEQYF. CDR3 nucleotide sequence: TGTGCCAGCAGCGGAGGAGTTTCCTACGAGCAGTACTTC.